This is a list of T cell receptor beta chains from one sample in a study of shared clonotypes between healthy human individuals. Assay: immunoSEQ multiplex PCR; the TCRdb copy retains only in-frame clones and omits some. The sample consists of around 370,000 clones, 96% of them appearing once. The specimen sequenced was memory CD8+ T cells sorted from blood. All receptors derive from a young man in good health. CDR3s include the opening cysteine and the closing phenylalanine or tryptophan. Fields, in order: D gene, clone size, J gene, V gene, CDR3 DNA, CDR3 protein. The D gene is left open where the match is weak. Clone size is shown for a subset of rows, as once, few, many or a class of expanded clone.

D gene: -
clone size: -
J gene: TRBJ2-1
V gene: TRBV20-1
CDR3 DNA: TGCAGTGTTAGTCGATACAATGAGCAGTTCTTC
CDR3 protein: CSVSRYNEQFF

D gene: TRBD1
clone size: -
J gene: TRBJ2-6
V gene: TRBV5-6
CDR3 DNA: TGTGCCAGCAGCTTTCGACAGGGGGCGCTTTCTGGGGCCAACGTCCTGACTTTC
CDR3 protein: CASSFRQGALSGANVLTF

D gene: TRBD2
clone size: -
J gene: TRBJ2-2
V gene: TRBV11-2
CDR3 DNA: TGTGCCAGCAGCTTAAGACTAGCGGGAGGGCCCGGGGAGCTGTTTTTT
CDR3 protein: CASSLRLAGGPGELFF

D gene: -
clone size: -
J gene: TRBJ2-1
V gene: TRBV7-2
CDR3 DNA: TGTGCCAGCAGCTTCCAGGGACAGCAGAGAATCACGGGGGAGTTCTTC
CDR3 protein: CASSFQGQQRITGEFF

D gene: -
clone size: -
J gene: TRBJ2-7
V gene: TRBV5-1
CDR3 DNA: TGCGCCAGCAGCTTGACAAACTCCTACGAGCAGTACTTC
CDR3 protein: CASSLTNSYEQYF

D gene: -
clone size: -
J gene: TRBJ1-2
V gene: TRBV4-2
CDR3 DNA: TGTGCCAGCAGCCAAGGGACAGTTTATGGCTACACCTTC
CDR3 protein: CASSQGTVYGYTF

D gene: TRBD1
clone size: -
J gene: TRBJ2-3
V gene: TRBV5-1
CDR3 DNA: TGCGCCAGCAGCCGCCCGGGACAGGGCGATACGCAGTATTTT
CDR3 protein: CASSRPGQGDTQYF

D gene: TRBD1
clone size: -
J gene: TRBJ1-1
V gene: TRBV10-2
CDR3 DNA: TGCGCCAGCAGACGACAGGGGCCCCCCAGGAACACTGAAGCTTTCTTT
CDR3 protein: CASRRQGPPRNTEAFF

D gene: -
clone size: -
J gene: TRBJ2-7
V gene: TRBV7-6
CDR3 DNA: TGTGCCAGCAGCTTAAGGTACGGGGATGACTACGAGCAGTACTTC
CDR3 protein: CASSLRYGDDYEQYF

D gene: TRBD2
clone size: -
J gene: TRBJ2-2
V gene: TRBV2
CDR3 DNA: TGTGCCAGCAGTGAATTGTCTAGCGGGAGTTCCACCGGGGAGCTGTTTTTT
CDR3 protein: CASSELSSGSSTGELFF

D gene: -
clone size: -
J gene: TRBJ2-2
V gene: TRBV9
CDR3 DNA: TGTGCCAGCAGCGTAGCTAGCGCGCACACCGGGGAGCTGTTTTTT
CDR3 protein: CASSVASAHTGELFF

D gene: TRBD1
clone size: -
J gene: TRBJ2-7
V gene: TRBV27
CDR3 DNA: TGTGCCAGCAGTTTCAGGACAGGGGGCGGAGAGCAGTACTTC
CDR3 protein: CASSFRTGGGEQYF

D gene: TRBD1
clone size: once
J gene: TRBJ2-3
V gene: TRBV14
CDR3 DNA: TGCGCCAGCAGCTTCCGGCGACAGGGACACACAGATACGCAGTATTTT
CDR3 protein: CASSFRRQGHTDTQYF

D gene: -
clone size: -
J gene: TRBJ1-2
V gene: TRBV7-6
CDR3 DNA: TGTGCCAGCAGCTTATCTGTAGGGCTAAACGGCGGCTACACCTTC
CDR3 protein: CASSLSVGLNGGYTF

D gene: -
clone size: -
J gene: TRBJ1-5
V gene: TRBV30
CDR3 DNA: TGTGCCTGGAGGGACAACCTAGGCAATCAGCCCCAGCATTTT
CDR3 protein: CAWRDNLGNQPQHF

D gene: -
clone size: -
J gene: TRBJ1-4
V gene: TRBV28
CDR3 DNA: TGTGCCAGCGGGGTTCGGGAAAAACTGTTTTTT
CDR3 protein: CASGVREKLFF

D gene: -
clone size: -
J gene: TRBJ1-4
V gene: TRBV28
CDR3 DNA: TGTGCCAGCGGGCAGGCAAATGAAAAACTGTTTTTT
CDR3 protein: CASGQANEKLFF

D gene: TRBD2
clone size: -
J gene: TRBJ2-5
V gene: TRBV4-1
CDR3 DNA: TGCGCCAGCAGCCATAGGACTAGCGGGAGGGAGACCCAGTACTTC
CDR3 protein: CASSHRTSGRETQYF

D gene: -
clone size: -
J gene: TRBJ2-5
V gene: TRBV29-1
CDR3 DNA: TGCAGCGTTGAAAAGGGGAGACAAGAGACCCAGTACTTC
CDR3 protein: CSVEKGRQETQYF

D gene: -
clone size: -
J gene: TRBJ2-7
V gene: TRBV5-1
CDR3 DNA: TGCGCCAGCAGCTACAGGACAGGGGCACACTTAGCGGGGAGTGGAAACGAGCAGTACTTC
CDR3 protein: CASSYRTGAHLAGSGNEQYF

D gene: TRBD1
clone size: -
J gene: TRBJ2-7
V gene: TRBV25-1
CDR3 DNA: TGTGCCAGCAAAAGGGGGACAGGGGACTCCTACGAGCAGTACTTC
CDR3 protein: CASKRGTGDSYEQYF

D gene: -
clone size: once
J gene: TRBJ1-2
V gene: TRBV2
CDR3 DNA: TGTGCCAGCAGTGCCCCCAACGGGGCGACTAACTATGGCTACACCTTC
CDR3 protein: CASSAPNGATNYGYTF

D gene: TRBD2
clone size: -
J gene: TRBJ2-1
V gene: TRBV9
CDR3 DNA: TGTGCCAGCAGCGTCGGGACTAGCGGGACCCATGAGCAGTTCTTC
CDR3 protein: CASSVGTSGTHEQFF

D gene: -
clone size: -
J gene: TRBJ1-2
V gene: TRBV5-4
CDR3 DNA: TGTGCCAGCAGTATTTGGGCTACTAGCAACTATGGCTACACCTTC
CDR3 protein: CASSIWATSNYGYTF

D gene: -
clone size: -
J gene: TRBJ2-7
V gene: TRBV18
CDR3 DNA: TGTGCCAGCTCACCGCCCAGGAGCTACGAGCAGTACTTC
CDR3 protein: CASSPPRSYEQYF

D gene: TRBD1
clone size: -
J gene: TRBJ2-3
V gene: TRBV9
CDR3 DNA: TGTGCCAGCAGCGTAGACGGGGACAGGGACACAGATACGCAGTATTTT
CDR3 protein: CASSVDGDRDTDTQYF

D gene: TRBD2
clone size: -
J gene: TRBJ2-1
V gene: TRBV27
CDR3 DNA: TGTGCCAGCAGTGCCATAGCGGGATCCTACAATGAGCAGTTCTTC
CDR3 protein: CASSAIAGSYNEQFF

D gene: -
clone size: -
J gene: TRBJ2-7
V gene: TRBV6-1
CDR3 DNA: TGTGCCAGCAGTGAAGGGGGCACCTACGAGCAGTACTTC
CDR3 protein: CASSEGGTYEQYF

D gene: TRBD2
clone size: -
J gene: TRBJ2-7
V gene: TRBV20-1
CDR3 DNA: TGCAGTGCCGTAGCGGGCCGGCAGTACTTC
CDR3 protein: CSAVAGRQYF

D gene: TRBD2
clone size: -
J gene: TRBJ2-1
V gene: TRBV7-9
CDR3 DNA: TGTGCCAGCAGCTTAGCTAGCGGGGCCTACAATGAGCAGTTCTTC
CDR3 protein: CASSLASGAYNEQFF

D gene: -
clone size: once
J gene: TRBJ1-2
V gene: TRBV25-1
CDR3 DNA: TGTGCCAGCAGTGAATTTAGGAGTAACTATGGCTACACCTTC
CDR3 protein: CASSEFRSNYGYTF

D gene: TRBD1
clone size: once
J gene: TRBJ1-1
V gene: TRBV7-7
CDR3 DNA: TGTGCTAGCAGCTTACACGACAGGGCCCAGAACACTGAAGCTTTCTTT
CDR3 protein: CASSLHDRAQNTEAFF

D gene: -
clone size: -
J gene: TRBJ2-3
V gene: TRBV15
CDR3 DNA: TGTGCCACCAGCGGCACCACTTCTAGCGCAGATACGCAGTATTTT
CDR3 protein: CATSGTTSSADTQYF

D gene: TRBD1
clone size: -
J gene: TRBJ2-7
V gene: TRBV4-2
CDR3 DNA: TGTGCCAGCAGCCAATCGAACGCCCGGGACAGAGGGTACGAGCAGTACTTC
CDR3 protein: CASSQSNARDRGYEQYF

D gene: -
clone size: -
J gene: TRBJ1-2
V gene: TRBV6-1
CDR3 DNA: TGTGCCAGCAGTCCACAGGGATTCTACTATGGCTACACCTTC
CDR3 protein: CASSPQGFYYGYTF

D gene: TRBD1
clone size: -
J gene: TRBJ2-5
V gene: TRBV5-6
CDR3 DNA: TGTGCCAGCAGCTTACCCCGACAGGGGAGAGAGACCCAGTACTTC
CDR3 protein: CASSLPRQGRETQYF

D gene: -
clone size: -
J gene: TRBJ1-2
V gene: TRBV28
CDR3 DNA: TGTGCCAGCAGTCTCCCAGGGGTCTATGGCTACACCTTC
CDR3 protein: CASSLPGVYGYTF

D gene: -
clone size: -
J gene: TRBJ2-5
V gene: TRBV2
CDR3 DNA: TGTGCCAGCCGGGGCCGCCAAGAGACCCAGTACTTC
CDR3 protein: CASRGRQETQYF

D gene: TRBD1
clone size: -
J gene: TRBJ2-3
V gene: TRBV28
CDR3 DNA: TGTGCCAGCAACAACGGACAGGGCACAGATACGCAGTATTTT
CDR3 protein: CASNNGQGTDTQYF

D gene: TRBD2
clone size: -
J gene: TRBJ2-7
V gene: TRBV5-1
CDR3 DNA: TGCGCCAGCAGCTTGGGTTGGAGCGGGGGGTCCTTAACCTACGAGCAGTACTTC
CDR3 protein: CASSLGWSGGSLTYEQYF

D gene: TRBD1
clone size: -
J gene: TRBJ1-3
V gene: TRBV7-9
CDR3 DNA: TGTGCCAGCAGCTTAGCGTTCCCAGGGGGAGGAAACACCATATATTTT
CDR3 protein: CASSLAFPGGGNTIYF

D gene: -
clone size: -
J gene: TRBJ1-5
V gene: TRBV6-1
CDR3 DNA: TGTGCCAGCAGTAAGGGACCTGGGGAGCCCCAGCATTTT
CDR3 protein: CASSKGPGEPQHF

D gene: TRBD1
clone size: -
J gene: TRBJ2-3
V gene: TRBV28
CDR3 DNA: TGTGCCAGCAGTTCAGGACAGGTCTTCAGCACAGATACGCAGTATTTT
CDR3 protein: CASSSGQVFSTDTQYF

D gene: -
clone size: -
J gene: TRBJ2-1
V gene: TRBV7-2
CDR3 DNA: TGTGCCAGCAGCTTAAGGGCCCCAGAGCAGTTCTTC
CDR3 protein: CASSLRAPEQFF

D gene: TRBD1
clone size: -
J gene: TRBJ1-3
V gene: TRBV10-3
CDR3 DNA: TGTGCCATCACCAGAGACAGGGCCGGAAACACCATATATTTT
CDR3 protein: CAITRDRAGNTIYF

D gene: -
clone size: -
J gene: TRBJ2-7
V gene: TRBV5-6
CDR3 DNA: TGTGCCAGCAGCTTGAGGTCCGCACGAATTACACCGGGTGAGCAGTACTTC
CDR3 protein: CASSLRSARITPGEQYF

D gene: -
clone size: -
J gene: TRBJ2-7
V gene: TRBV2
CDR3 DNA: TGTGCCAGCCGGGACTCAACGCGGATCCTCGAGCAGTACTTC
CDR3 protein: CASRDSTRILEQYF

D gene: -
clone size: -
J gene: TRBJ1-1
V gene: TRBV6-6
CDR3 DNA: TGTGCCAGCAGTTCTTGGGGGGGAATGAACACTGAAGCTTTCTTT
CDR3 protein: CASSSWGGMNTEAFF

D gene: TRBD2
clone size: -
J gene: TRBJ2-7
V gene: TRBV27
CDR3 DNA: TGTGCCAGCAGTTCCCATGGCGGGAGCTCCTACGAGCAGTACTTC
CDR3 protein: CASSSHGGSSYEQYF

D gene: -
clone size: -
J gene: TRBJ2-5
V gene: TRBV6-1
CDR3 DNA: TGTGCCAGCAGTGTGGGACAAGAGACCCAGTACTTC
CDR3 protein: CASSVGQETQYF

D gene: TRBD2
clone size: once
J gene: TRBJ2-3
V gene: TRBV10-3
CDR3 DNA: TGTGCCATCAAACTGGGGACTAGCGGAGCCACTAGCACAGATACGCAGTATTTT
CDR3 protein: CAIKLGTSGATSTDTQYF

D gene: TRBD1
clone size: -
J gene: TRBJ1-5
V gene: TRBV5-6
CDR3 DNA: TGTGCCAGCAGCTTGTGGGGACAGAGCAATCAGCCCCAGCATTTT
CDR3 protein: CASSLWGQSNQPQHF

D gene: -
clone size: -
J gene: TRBJ2-5
V gene: TRBV28
CDR3 DNA: TGTGCCAGCGGGACTGAGACCCAGTACTTC
CDR3 protein: CASGTETQYF

D gene: -
clone size: -
J gene: TRBJ2-2
V gene: TRBV6-1
CDR3 DNA: TGTGCCAGCAATATCATGGCGGCGAACACCGGGGAGCTGTTTTTT
CDR3 protein: CASNIMAANTGELFF

D gene: -
clone size: -
J gene: TRBJ2-7
V gene: TRBV27
CDR3 DNA: TGTGCCAGCAGTTTAAGGCAGAACTACGAGCAGTACTTC
CDR3 protein: CASSLRQNYEQYF

D gene: -
clone size: -
J gene: TRBJ1-4
V gene: TRBV6-5
CDR3 DNA: TGTGCCAGCAGTTACGGGTTAGCTAATGAAAAACTGTTTTTT
CDR3 protein: CASSYGLANEKLFF

D gene: TRBD1
clone size: -
J gene: TRBJ2-7
V gene: TRBV6-5
CDR3 DNA: TGTGCCAGCAGACGACAGGGGTCCCACGAGCAGTACTTC
CDR3 protein: CASRRQGSHEQYF

D gene: TRBD2
clone size: -
J gene: TRBJ2-1
V gene: TRBV9
CDR3 DNA: TGTGCCAGCAGCGTTAGCGGGAGTGTCTTCTATGAGCAGTTCTTC
CDR3 protein: CASSVSGSVFYEQFF